This T cell receptor (beta chain) appears in the sequencing data of a study of blood T cell repertoires in COVID-19. Study-level information: Specimens from acute and convalescent COVID-19 originated in the United States, Italy and Spain.

Germline values: CDR1 LGHDT, CDR2 YNNKEL (reference sequence). The junction had 9 bases not matched to a gene; V was cut back by 4 bases and J by 6 bases. The CDR3 consists of 15 residues. Assay: immunoSEQ multiplex PCR; the TCRdb copy retains only in-frame clones and omits some. The table has 110,000 to 150,000 clones, roughly 80% seen once. The sample was peripheral blood. The sequence derives from an elderly woman in a cohort sampled during active or convalescent COVID-19. This chain links TRBV3-1 (or the pseudogene TRBV3-2) with TRBJ1-1; 9 bases line up with TRBD1. CDR3 region: CASSRATGGRSEAFF. The CDR3 coding sequence is TGTGCCAGCAGCCGCGCAACAGGGGGCCGCTCTGAAGCTTTCTTT.